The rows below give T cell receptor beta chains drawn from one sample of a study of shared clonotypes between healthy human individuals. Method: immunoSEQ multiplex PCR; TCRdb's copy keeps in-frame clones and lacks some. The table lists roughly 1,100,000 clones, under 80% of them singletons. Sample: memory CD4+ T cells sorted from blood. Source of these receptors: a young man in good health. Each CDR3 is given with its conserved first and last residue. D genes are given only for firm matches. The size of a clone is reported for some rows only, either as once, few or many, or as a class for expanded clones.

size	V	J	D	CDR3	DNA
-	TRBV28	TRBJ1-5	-	CASERGASNQPQHF	TGTGCCAGTGAGAGGGGGGCCAGCAATCAGCCCCAGCATTTT
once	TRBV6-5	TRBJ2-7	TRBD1	CASSRDRVEQYF	TGTGCCAGCAGCCGTGACAGGGTCGAGCAGTACTTC
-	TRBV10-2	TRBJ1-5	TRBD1	CASSGQGIAQPQHF	TGCGCCAGTTCCGGACAGGGTATAGCGCAGCCCCAGCATTTT
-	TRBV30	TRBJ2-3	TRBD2	CALAGFTDTQYF	TGTGCCCTAGCGGGGTTCACAGATACGCAGTATTTT
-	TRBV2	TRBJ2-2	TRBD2	CASRVPRGTSIGELFF	TGTGCCAGCAGGGTCCCTCGGGGGACTAGCATCGGGGAGCTGTTTTTT
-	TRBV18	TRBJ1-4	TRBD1	CASSPGGGQGVGEKLFF	TGTGCCAGCTCACCAGGTGGAGGGCAGGGGGTCGGAGAAAAACTGTTTTTT
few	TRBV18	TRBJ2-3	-	CASSPPTNTDTQYF	TGTGCCAGCTCACCACCGACTAACACAGATACGCAGTATTTT
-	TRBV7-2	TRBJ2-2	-	CASSLDPNTGELFF	TGTGCCAGCAGCTTAGATCCCAACACCGGGGAGCTGTTTTTT
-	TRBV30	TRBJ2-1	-	CAWSVVWGVGNEQFF	TGTGCCTGGAGTGTAGTTTGGGGGGTTGGCAATGAGCAGTTCTTC
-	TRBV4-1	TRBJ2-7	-	CASSQVEGPYEQYF	TGCGCCAGCAGCCAAGTGGAAGGGCCGTACGAGCAGTACTTC
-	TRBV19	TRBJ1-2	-	CASSSRGGNYGYTF	TGTGCCAGTAGTAGCCGCGGGGGCAACTATGGCTACACCTTC
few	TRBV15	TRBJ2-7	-	CATSRDPSSTYEQYF	TGTGCCACCAGCAGAGATCCTTCCTCCACCTACGAGCAGTACTTC
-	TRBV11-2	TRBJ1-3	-	CASTRGSGNTIYF	TGTGCCAGCACCCGGGGGTCCGGAAACACCATATATTTT
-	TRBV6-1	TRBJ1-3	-	CASSERITNSGNTIYF	TGTGCCAGCAGTGAACGGATTACTAACTCTGGAAACACCATATATTTT
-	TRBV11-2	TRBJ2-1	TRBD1	CASSLGGPTGADEQFF	TGTGCCAGCAGTTTAGGAGGTCCGACAGGGGCTGATGAGCAGTTCTTC
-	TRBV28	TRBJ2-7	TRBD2	CASRKSGGSYEQYF	TGTGCCAGCAGAAAAAGCGGGGGGAGCTACGAGCAGTACTTC
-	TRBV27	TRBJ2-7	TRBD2	CASSLRTSGGTSSYEQYF	TGTGCCAGCAGTTTACGGACTAGCGGGGGGACAAGCTCCTACGAGCAGTACTTC
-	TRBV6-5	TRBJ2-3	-	CASSTRTATTDTQYF	TGTGCCAGCAGTACCCGGACAGCTACCACAGATACGCAGTATTTT
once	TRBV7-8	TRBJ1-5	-	CASSLGDQPQHF	TGTGCCAGCAGCTTAGGTGATCAGCCCCAGCATTTT
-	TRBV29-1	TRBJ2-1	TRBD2	CSVVAPQREVFNEQFF	TGCAGCGTTGTGGCCCCCCAGCGGGAGGTCTTCAATGAGCAGTTCTTC
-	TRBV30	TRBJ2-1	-	CAWSVPPTSRLPNEQFF	TGTGCCTGGAGTGTACCTCCCACTAGCCGACTCCCCAATGAGCAGTTCTTC
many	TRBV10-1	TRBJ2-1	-	CATSSGKGIAEQFF	TGCGCCACCAGCTCGGGAAAGGGCATAGCTGAGCAGTTCTTC
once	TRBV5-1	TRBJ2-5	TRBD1	CASSLGGQVGQETQYF	TGCGCCAGCAGCTTGGGGGGACAGGTGGGACAAGAGACCCAGTACTTC
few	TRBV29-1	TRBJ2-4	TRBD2	CSVVAGSKNIQYF	TGCAGCGTTGTAGCGGGGTCCAAAAACATTCAGTACTTC
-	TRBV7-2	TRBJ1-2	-	CASSLGVVGNYGYTF	TGTGCCAGCAGCTTAGGGGTTGTAGGGAACTATGGCTACACCTTC
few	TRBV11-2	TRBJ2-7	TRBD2	CASSLLAGHGSYEQYF	TGTGCCAGCAGCCTATTAGCGGGACACGGTAGCTACGAGCAGTACTTC
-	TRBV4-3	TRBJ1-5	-	CASSQEGGQPQHF	TGCGCCAGCAGCCAAGAGGGGGGTCAGCCCCAGCATTTT
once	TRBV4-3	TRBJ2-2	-	CASSLGGNTGELFF	TGCGCCAGCAGTCTCGGCGGGAACACCGGGGAGCTGTTTTTT
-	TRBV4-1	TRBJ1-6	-	CASSQDISPLHF	TGCGCCAGCAGCCAAGATATCTCACCCCTCCACTTT
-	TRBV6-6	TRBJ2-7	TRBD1	CASRAGTGGSYEQYF	TGTGCCAGCAGGGCCGGGACAGGGGGCTCCTACGAGCAGTACTTC
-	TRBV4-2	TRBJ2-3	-	CASSQDQGTGRGTQYF	TGTGCCAGCAGCCAAGATCAGGGGACTGGCAGAGGTACGCAGTATTTT
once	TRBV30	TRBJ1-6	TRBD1	CAWRGQGESPLHF	TGTGCCTGGCGAGGACAGGGGGAATCACCCCTCCACTTT
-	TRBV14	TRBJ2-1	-	CASSQERYNEQFF	TGTGCCAGCAGCCAAGAACGGTACAATGAGCAGTTCTTC
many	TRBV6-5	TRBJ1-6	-	CASSASWDTSPLHF	TGTGCCAGCAGTGCCTCCTGGGATACTTCACCCCTCCACTTT
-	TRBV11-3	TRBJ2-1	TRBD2	CASSLRGSGSYNEQFF	TGTGCCAGCAGCCTCCGGGGTAGCGGGTCCTACAATGAGCAGTTCTTC
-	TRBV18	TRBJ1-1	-	CASSPQVSDTEAFF	TGTGCCAGCTCACCACAGGTCTCAGACACTGAAGCTTTCTTT
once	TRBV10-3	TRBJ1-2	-	CAISPGKLNYGYTF	TGTGCCATCAGTCCCGGGAAGTTAAACTATGGCTACACCTTC
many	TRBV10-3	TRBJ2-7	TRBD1	CAISGDSYEQYF	TGTGCCATCAGTGGGGACAGCTACGAGCAGTACTTC
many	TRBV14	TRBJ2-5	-	CASSRGAFETQYF	TGTGCCAGCAGCCGGGGGGCGTTTGAGACCCAGTACTTC
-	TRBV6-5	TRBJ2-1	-	CASSYDRQRNNEQFF	TGTGCCAGCAGTTACGACAGGCAGAGGAACAATGAGCAGTTCTTC
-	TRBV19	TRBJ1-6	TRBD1	CASSRSRQGGSPLHF	TGTGCCAGTAGTAGAAGTCGGCAGGGGGGTTCACCCCTCCACTTT
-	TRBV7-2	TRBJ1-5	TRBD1	CASSLTGGGNGNQPQHF	TGTGCCAGCAGTCTTACAGGGGGCGGGAATGGCAATCAGCCCCAGCATTTT
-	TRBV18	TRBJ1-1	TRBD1	CASSPEGTDLNTEAFF	TGTGCCAGCTCACCAGAGGGGACAGACCTGAACACTGAAGCTTTCTTT
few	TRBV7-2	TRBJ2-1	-	CASSLLWIGAYNEQFF	TGTGCCAGCAGCTTATTGTGGATTGGCGCCTACAATGAGCAGTTCTTC
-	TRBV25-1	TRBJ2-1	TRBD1	CASRAGTGPGNEQFF	TGTGCCAGCAGGGCAGGGACAGGGCCCGGCAATGAGCAGTTCTTC
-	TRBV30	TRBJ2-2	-	CAWKGAGTGELFF	TGTGCCTGGAAGGGCGCGGGCACCGGGGAGCTGTTTTTT
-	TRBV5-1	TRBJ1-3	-	CASSQMGGSGNTIYF	TGCGCCAGCAGCCAGATGGGGGGCTCTGGAAACACCATATATTTT
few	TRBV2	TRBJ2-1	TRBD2	CASSAMRLAGGNEQFF	TGTGCCAGCAGTGCGATGAGGCTAGCGGGGGGCAATGAGCAGTTCTTC
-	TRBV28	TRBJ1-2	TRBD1	CASSEYGTGLGYTF	TGTGCCAGCAGTGAATACGGGACAGGGTTGGGCTACACCTTC
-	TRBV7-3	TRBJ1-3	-	CASSTGSGAGNTIYF	TGTGCCAGCAGTACAGGGAGTGGAGCTGGAAACACCATATATTTT
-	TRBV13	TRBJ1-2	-	CASSRGQGHYGYTF	TGTGCCAGCAGCCGCGGCCAGGGGCACTATGGCTACACCTTC
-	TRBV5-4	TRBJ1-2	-	CASSLSDRPNYGYTF	TGTGCCAGCAGCTTAAGCGACAGGCCCAACTATGGCTACACCTTC
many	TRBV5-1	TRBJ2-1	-	CASASQPTYNEQFF	TGCGCCAGCGCGAGCCAGCCAACCTACAATGAGCAGTTCTTC